A single sample is the source of the 30 T cell receptor beta chains below, sequenced in a study of T cells of healthy individuals. One entry per CDR3 protein, called by TCRdb with MiXCR from the 5' RACE reads. The repertoire consists of 41,000 or so distinct CDR3 sequences, with around 4.5% occurring once and the leading ten covering under 10%. These receptors were taken from a human donor in good health.

This clonotype was counted at least ten times. This chain links TRBV28 with TRBJ2-5; D is ambiguous. CDR3 length equals 11 residues. Germline loops: CDR1 MDHEN, CDR2 SYDVKM. Trimming left V 7 bases short and J 2 bases short, with 5 bases between. CDR3 protein: CASIGQETQYF. The CDR3, as DNA: TGTGCCAGCATTGGACAAGAGACCCAGTACTTC.

This clonotype was recorded many times. This chain links TRBV11-2 with TRBJ2-5, with D unresolved. The germline gives CDR1 SGHAT, CDR2 FQNNGV. V dropped 3 bases and J dropped 5 bases, with 13 bases sitting between them. The CDR3 is made up of 14 amino acids. The CDR3 spells CASSLGPSGETQYF. DNA of the CDR3: TGTGCCAGCAGCTTGGGCCCCTCGGGCGAGACCCAGTACTTC.

The V gene is TRBV11-3, the J gene TRBJ2-5, with 7 bases that match TRBD1. CDR3 size: 15 residues. With 5 bases clipped from V and 4 bases from J, the junction kept 10 bases outside the gene matches. Germline CDR1 and CDR2: SGHNT and YENEEA. Here the CDR3 DNA reads TGTGCCAGCAGCCCCGGACAGGCTGCAGCAGAGACCCAGTACTTC. It codes for CASSPGQAAAETQYF.

In this sample, this clonotype turned up many times. The chain couples TRBV3-1 to TRBJ2-3; 7 bases map to TRBD2. Germline V gene lookup returns CDR1 LGHDT and CDR2 YNNKEL (reference sequence). V trimming: 4 bases; J trimming: 5 bases; junction bases outside the gene matches: 12. The CDR3 runs 16 residues. CDR3 region: CASSRLGGRAGDTQYF. The CDR3, as DNA: TGTGCCAGCAGCCGTTTGGGGGGGAGAGCAGGAGATACGCAGTATTTT.

Many counts were recorded for this clonotype. The V call is TRBV5-1, the J call TRBJ2-5; tentative D call: TRBD1 (6 bases). The V gene's germline CDR1 is SGHRS and CDR2 YFSETQ. The CDR3 spans 15 residues. V lost 4 bases and J 2 bases, leaving 15 bases between the germline ends. Written as DNA, the CDR3 is TGCGCCAGCAGCAGGGTGCCAGGGACACAAGAGACCCAGTACTTC. Amino acids: CASSRVPGTQETQYF.

The V gene is TRBV18, the J gene TRBJ2-5; D is perhaps TRBD1 (6 bases). The ends were cut back, 3 bases at V and 5 bases at J, with 25 bases in the middle. The CDR3 runs to 18 residues. Germline CDR1 KGHSH, CDR2 LQKENI. The CDR3 loop is CASSPRGFGGNRQETQYF. CDR3 sequence (DNA): TGTGCCAGCTCACCTCGCGGATTTGGGGGCAACAGGCAGGAGACCCAGTACTTC.

The chain has TRBV5-4 and TRBJ1-6, with D possibly matching TRBD1 (5 bases). Germline V CDR1 and CDR2: SGHNT, YYREEE (reference sequence). This CDR3 has 15 residues. The ends were cut back, 1 base at V and 12 bases at J, with 17 bases in the middle. The CDR3 DNA reads TGTGCCAGCAGCTTGTCTGGGCAGGGAGTAGGACCCCTCCACTTT. It yields the protein CASSLSGQGVGPLHF.

The chain employs TRBV3-1 and TRBJ2-1; D is ambiguous. V was trimmed by 8 bases and J by 7 bases, leaving 12 bases between them. The CDR3 runs to 12 residues. CDR1 LGHDT and CDR2 YNNKEL come from the germline V gene (reference sequence). The CDR3 coding sequence is TGTGCCAGCGCTGGCCTGGGGAATGAGCAGTTCTTC. The encoded protein is CASAGLGNEQFF.

This clonotype was counted many times. The V and J genes are TRBV15 and TRBJ1-5; the D is unclear. CDR1 LNHNV and CDR2 YYDKDF come from the germline V gene (reference sequence). The CDR3 sequence is 13 residues long. Trimming stripped 0 bases from V and 3 bases from J, with 3 bases between. CDR3 sequence: CATSRDPNQPQHF. The CDR3 DNA sequence: TGTGCCACCAGCAGAGATCCCAATCAGCCCCAGCATTTT.

This clonotype came up many times. The chain links TRBV2 to TRBJ2-7, with D unresolved. Trimming removed 6 bases at V and 3 bases at J, with 21 bases between. The CDR3 covers 16 residues. The V gene's germline CDR1 is SNHLY and CDR2 FYNNEI. As DNA, the CDR3 is TGTGCCAGCAGACCCCGGCCTTGGAGCTTCAACTACGAGCAGTACTTC. It specifies CASRPRPWSFNYEQYF.

This clonotype appeared many times. The J gene is TRBJ1-1, the V gene TRBV4-3; D perhaps matches TRBD1 (6 bases). Looked up from germline, CDR1 is LGHNA and CDR2 is YSLEER. There are 16 residues in the CDR3. Trimming cost V 1 base and J 0 bases, with 12 bases left between them. DNA for the CDR3: TGCGCCAGCAGCCAAGCGGCAGGGGCTATGAACACTGAAGCTTTCTTT. Amino acids: CASSQAAGAMNTEAFF.

This clonotype was counted ten times or more. The chain has TRBV9 and TRBJ1-1; no reliable D call. Germline V CDR1 and CDR2: SGDLS, YYNGEE. The CDR3 totals 14 residues. The V and J ends lost 0 bases and 5 bases respectively, with 11 bases between them. In DNA form, the CDR3 reads TGTGCCAGCAGCGTAGGGGAGGGCCGGACTGAAGCTTTCTTT. Its translation is CASSVGEGRTEAFF.

The table lists this clonotype with a few counts. The CDR3 region is CASSSRPGQGSTYNEQFF. Written as DNA, the CDR3 is TGTGCCAGCAGTTCCCGACCGGGACAGGGAAGCACCTACAATGAGCAGTTCTTC. This rearrangement joins TRBV6-1 to TRBJ2-1; TRBD1 aligns across 9 bases. This CDR3 comprises 18 residues. V lost 5 bases to trimming and J lost 2 bases; unmatched junction nucleotides: 13. Germline V lookup: CDR1 MNHNS, CDR2 SASEGT.

In its sample, this clonotype was seen a few times. This chain links TRBV12-3 or TRBV12-4 with TRBJ2-1; D is perhaps TRBD1 or TRBD2 (6 bases each). The CDR3 loop spans 16 amino acids. Trimming took off 3 bases at V and 5 bases at J, with 17 bases between the two ends. CDR3 region: CASSFGGQGINNEQFF. In nucleotides, the CDR3 is TGTGCCAGCAGTTTTGGAGGGCAGGGGATAAACAATGAGCAGTTCTTC.

Ten or more counts support this clonotype. The chain carries TRBV29-1 and TRBJ1-1, with 9 bases that match TRBD1. J gave up 2 bases and V 6 bases, and 10 bases lay outside the gene matches. This CDR3 has 15 amino acids. Germline assignment: CDR1 SQVTM and CDR2 ANQGSEA. The CDR3 DNA reads as TGCAGCGTCCCGAAGGGGACAGGGCGAAACACTGAAGCTTTCTTT. Its translation: CSVPKGTGRNTEAFF.

This clonotype was seen ten or more times. The chain joins TRBV5-1 to TRBJ2-7, with D tentatively TRBD1 (6 bases). V lost 4 bases and J 6 bases, leaving 14 bases between the germline ends. The germline V gene encodes CDR1 SGHRS and CDR2 YFSETQ. The CDR3 is 13 residues long. The CDR3 region is CASSIGQKSEQYF. The CDR3 nucleotides read TGCGCCAGCAGCATTGGACAGAAGTCCGAGCAGTACTTC.

This clonotype was counted at least ten times. The chain employs TRBV4-1 and TRBJ1-2; D is perhaps TRBD1 (6 bases). This CDR3 comprises 14 residues. Trimming left V 3 bases short and J 6 bases short, with 14 bases between. CDR1 and CDR2 (germline): MGHRA, YSYEKL. For the CDR3, the DNA is TGCGCCAGCAGCCATGGGGGAGGGGGAGATGGCTACACCTTC. Residues: CASSHGGGGDGYTF.

V usage is TRBV5-1 and J usage is TRBJ1-3; D gene unclear. V shed 4 bases and J shed 0 bases, with 11 bases lying between them. The CDR3 spans 15 residues. Per the germline V gene, CDR1 is SGHRS and CDR2 is YFSETQ. CDR3 amino acids: CASSNTAYSGNTIYF. In nucleotides, the CDR3 is TGCGCCAGCAGCAACACAGCTTACTCTGGAAACACCATATATTTT. The full variable domain, rest sourced from reference TRBV5-1 and TRBJ1-3, is KAGVTQTPRYLIKTRGQQVTLSCSPISGHRSVSWYQQTPGQGLQFLFEYFSETQRNKGNFPGRFSGRQFSNSRSEMNVSTLELGDSALYLCASSNTAYSGNTIYFGEGSWLTVV.

The chain links TRBV5-4 to TRBJ2-1; TRBD1 might be the D (5 bases). The CDR3 runs 15 residues. V lost 5 bases to trimming and J lost 3 bases, with 15 bases between them. Germline values: CDR1 SGHNT, CDR2 YYREEE (reference sequence). The CDR3 is CASRNQGWDYNEQFF. The CDR3 bases are TGTGCCAGCAGGAATCAGGGTTGGGACTACAATGAGCAGTTCTTC.

In this sample, this clonotype turned up many times. The chain uses TRBV11-2 and TRBJ1-2; 8 bases agree with TRBD1. Germline CDR1 SGHAT, CDR2 FQNNGV. CDR3 size: 14 residues. The V gene end was trimmed by 5 bases and the J gene end by 2 bases; junction bases not matched to a gene: 4. The CDR3 nucleotides read TGTGCCAGCAGCCGACAGGGGACCAACTATGGCTACACCTTC. Its protein is CASSRQGTNYGYTF.

This clonotype was counted at least ten times. The rearrangement uses TRBV15 and TRBJ1-1; D call uncertain. Looked up from germline, CDR1 is LNHNV and CDR2 is YYDKDF (reference sequence). V lost 8 bases and J 1 base, leaving 14 bases between the germline ends. The CDR3 contains 14 residues. This CDR3 is CATAAPTGNTEAFF. CDR3 nucleotides: TGTGCCACCGCAGCCCCGACGGGGAACACTGAAGCTTTCTTT.

This clonotype was seen many times. This chain links TRBV27 with TRBJ2-3; D is unclear. The CDR3 has 12 residues. V was trimmed by 6 bases and J by 7 bases, leaving 11 bases between them. CDR1 MNHEY and CDR2 SMNVEV come from the germline V gene (reference sequence). The CDR3 nucleotides read TGTGCCAGCAGCTCCACTACGTATACGCAGTATTTT. This sequence encodes CASSSTTYTQYF.

A few counts support this clonotype. The rearrangement links TRBV6-1 to TRBJ2-7; tentative D call: TRBD2 (6 bases). This CDR3 has 15 amino acids. V was clipped by 6 bases and J by 2 bases, with 17 bases between them. The germline gives CDR1 MNHNS, CDR2 SASEGT. CDR3 sequence reads: CASSNSPGRTYEQYF. The CDR3 nucleotides read TGTGCCAGCAGCAATTCCCCCGGGAGAACCTACGAGCAGTACTTC.

This clonotype was recorded at least ten times. The chain links TRBV7-2 to TRBJ2-3; D unclear. The V end was cut by 5 bases, the J end by 4 bases, with 7 bases between. Per germline, CDR1 SGHTA and CDR2 FQGNSA. The CDR3 sequence is 12 residues long. CDR3 in amino acids: CASSPSADTQYF. The CDR3, as DNA: TGTGCCAGCAGCCCAAGCGCAGATACGCAGTATTTT.

In its sample, this clonotype was seen many times. This rearrangement joins TRBV24-1 to TRBJ2-3, with D possibly being TRBD2 (7 bases). The V gene's germline CDR1 is KGHDR and CDR2 SFDVKD. CDR3 length: 14 amino acids. Trimming took off 5 bases at V and 5 bases at J, with 13 bases between the two ends. Written as DNA, the CDR3 is TGTGCCACCAGTGGGACAGAGCGGGGAGATACGCAGTATTTT. It yields the protein CATSGTERGDTQYF.

In this sample, this clonotype turned up many times. The V and J genes are TRBV9 and TRBJ1-6, with D perhaps TRBD1 (5 bases). This CDR3 comprises 17 residues. Between the trimmed V and J ends, which lost 4 bases and 9 bases, there was a span of 23 bases. Germline V gene data show CDR1 as SGDLS and CDR2 as YYNGEE. The CDR3 loop reads CASSLSEGELISSPLHF. The CDR3 DNA reads as TGTGCCAGCAGCTTAAGTGAAGGGGAATTAATTAGTTCACCCCTCCACTTT.

This clonotype has at least ten counts. V usage is TRBV21-1 and J usage is TRBJ2-7; no DNA check was done on the table's D call, TRBD1. TRBV21-1 counts as a pseudogene. CDR3 size: 14 residues. This CDR3 is CASSKSGGAPEQYF. Here the CDR3 DNA reads TGTGCCAGCAGCAAATCCGGGGGCGCTCCCGAGCAGTACTTC.

There are many counts of this clonotype. The chain joins TRBV12-3 or TRBV12-4 to TRBJ1-5, with 9 nucleotides matching TRBD1. The CDR3 consists of 16 residues. The trim removed 5 bases at V and 2 bases at J, leaving 7 bases unmatched. CDR3 bases: TGTGCCAGCAGTCTCCGGGACAGGGCTCGCAATCAGCCCCAGCATTTT. This encodes CASSLRDRARNQPQHF.

Many counts were recorded for this clonotype. The V and J genes are TRBV29-1 and TRBJ1-3; D ambiguous. CDR1 and CDR2 from the germline V gene are SQVTM and ANQGSEA. The ends were cut back, 7 bases at V and 0 bases at J, with 10 bases in the middle. The CDR3 loop spans 13 amino acids. Here the CDR3 reads CSASHGSGNTIYF. CDR3 sequence (DNA): TGCAGCGCGTCTCACGGCTCTGGAAACACCATATATTTT.

In this sample, this clonotype turned up a few times. The gene calls are TRBV20-1 and TRBJ1-1; D unresolved. The CDR3 length is 16 residues. The V end was cut by 0 bases, the J end by 1 base, with 15 bases between. Germline loops: CDR1 DFQATT, CDR2 SNEGSKA (reference sequence). CDR3 nucleotide sequence: TGCAGTGCTAGAGATCTGAGTGGCCGGTGGAACACTGAAGCTTTCTTT. This sequence encodes CSARDLSGRWNTEAFF.